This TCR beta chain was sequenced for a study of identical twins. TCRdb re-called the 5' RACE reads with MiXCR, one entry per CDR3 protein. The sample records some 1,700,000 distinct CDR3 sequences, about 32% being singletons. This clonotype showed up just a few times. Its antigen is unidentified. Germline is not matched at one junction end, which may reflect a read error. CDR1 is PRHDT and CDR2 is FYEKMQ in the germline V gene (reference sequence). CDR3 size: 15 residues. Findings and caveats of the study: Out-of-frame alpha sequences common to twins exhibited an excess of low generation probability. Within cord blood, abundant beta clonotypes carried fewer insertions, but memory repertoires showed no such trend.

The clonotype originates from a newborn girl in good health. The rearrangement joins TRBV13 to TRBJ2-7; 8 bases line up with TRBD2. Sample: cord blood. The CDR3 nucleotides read TGTGCCAGCAGCGTAGGACTAGCCCGCTCCTACGAGCAGTACTTC. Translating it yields CASSVGLARSYEQYF.